The following is a TCR beta chain sequence with its context. Original methodology: Amplification of reference gene primers provided the estimated nucleated cell counts. TCRdb keeps only in-frame clones here, not all; method: immunoSEQ multiplex PCR. Clonal size and the V and J genes are those of that table, whereas D and trimming came from the DNA. The repertoire has 350,000 to 400,000 clones, more than 75% of them found once; the top ten carry 0.97%. There are 15 residues in the CDR3. The germline CDR1 and CDR2 sequences are MGHRA and YSYEKL. Deletions cut 2 bases from V and 2 bases from J, with 9 bases between. This sample was taken from a study of blood T cell repertoires in COVID-19. The overall study: Samples of COVID-19 (acute and convalescent) were obtained from the United States, Italy and Spain.

Participants were aged about 18 to 95 years, lived in under 25 US areas, and enrolled virtually. Cohort assignment relied on participant-reported clinical history. The chain carries TRBV4-1 and TRBJ1-4; D not certain. The source is a woman aged 25-40 years with acute COVID-19. The sample comprised PBMCs or T cells enriched from blood (not recorded which). DNA of the CDR3: TGCGCCAGCAGCCAAATGAGGCAGACTAATGAAAAACTGTTTTTT. Protein: CASSQMRQTNEKLFF.